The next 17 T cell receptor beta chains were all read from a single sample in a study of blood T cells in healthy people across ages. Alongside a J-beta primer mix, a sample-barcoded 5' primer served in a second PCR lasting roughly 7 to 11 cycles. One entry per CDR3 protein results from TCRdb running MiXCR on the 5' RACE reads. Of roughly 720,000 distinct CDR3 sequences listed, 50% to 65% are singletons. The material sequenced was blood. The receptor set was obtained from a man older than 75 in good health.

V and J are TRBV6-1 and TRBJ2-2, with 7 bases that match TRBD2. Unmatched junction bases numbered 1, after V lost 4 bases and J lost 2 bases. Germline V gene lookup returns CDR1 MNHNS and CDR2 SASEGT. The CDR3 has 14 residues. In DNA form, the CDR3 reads TGTGCCAGCAGTGCTAGCGGAAACACCGGGGAGCTGTTTTTT. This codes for CASSASGNTGELFF.

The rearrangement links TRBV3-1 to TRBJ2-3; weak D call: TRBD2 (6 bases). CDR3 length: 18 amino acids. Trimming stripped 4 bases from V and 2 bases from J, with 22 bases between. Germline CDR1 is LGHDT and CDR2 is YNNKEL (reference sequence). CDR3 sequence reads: CASSPTGGGPPSTDTQYF. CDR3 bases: TGTGCCAGCAGCCCCACTGGGGGAGGTCCTCCCTCCACAGATACGCAGTATTTT.

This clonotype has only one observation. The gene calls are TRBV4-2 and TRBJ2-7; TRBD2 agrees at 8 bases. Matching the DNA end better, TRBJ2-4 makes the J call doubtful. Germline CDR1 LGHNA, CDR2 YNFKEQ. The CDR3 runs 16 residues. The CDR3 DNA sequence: TGTGCCAGCAGCCAAGATCCGGGCGGGAGGATCGACATTCAGTACTTC. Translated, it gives CASSQDPGGRIDIQYF.

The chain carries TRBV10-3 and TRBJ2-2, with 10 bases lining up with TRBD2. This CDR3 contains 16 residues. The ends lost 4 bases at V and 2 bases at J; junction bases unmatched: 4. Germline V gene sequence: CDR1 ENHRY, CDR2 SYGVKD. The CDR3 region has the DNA TGTGCCATCAGTGCTTCTAGCGGGAGAAACACCGGGGAGCTGTTTTTT. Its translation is CAISASSGRNTGELFF.

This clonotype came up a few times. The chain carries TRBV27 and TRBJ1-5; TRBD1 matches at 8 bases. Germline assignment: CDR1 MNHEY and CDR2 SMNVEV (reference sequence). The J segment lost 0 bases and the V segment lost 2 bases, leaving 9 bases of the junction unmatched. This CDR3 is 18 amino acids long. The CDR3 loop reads CASSLGGQGAFSNQPQHF. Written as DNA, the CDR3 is TGTGCCAGCAGTTTAGGTGGTCAGGGGGCCTTTAGCAATCAGCCCCAGCATTTT.

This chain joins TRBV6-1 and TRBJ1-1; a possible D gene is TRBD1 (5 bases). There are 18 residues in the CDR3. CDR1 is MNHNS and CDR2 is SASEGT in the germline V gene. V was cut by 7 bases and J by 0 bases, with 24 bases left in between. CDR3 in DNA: TGTGCCAGCAACTCCGGGACGGGGTTGGGGGGTTTGAACACTGAAGCTTTCTTT. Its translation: CASNSGTGLGGLNTEAFF.

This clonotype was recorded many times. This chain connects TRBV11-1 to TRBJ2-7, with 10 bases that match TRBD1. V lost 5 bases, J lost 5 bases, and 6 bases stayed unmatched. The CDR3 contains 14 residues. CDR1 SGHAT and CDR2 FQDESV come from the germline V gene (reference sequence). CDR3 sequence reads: CASSPQTGGDEQYF. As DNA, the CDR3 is TGTGCCAGCAGCCCACAGACAGGGGGCGACGAGCAGTACTTC.

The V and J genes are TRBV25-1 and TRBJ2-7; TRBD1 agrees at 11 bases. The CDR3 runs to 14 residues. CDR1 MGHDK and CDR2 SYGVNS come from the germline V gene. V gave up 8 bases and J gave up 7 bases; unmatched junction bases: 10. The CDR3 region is CASSSSGTGGEQYF. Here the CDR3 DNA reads TGTGCCAGCTCGTCTTCCGGGACAGGGGGGGAGCAGTACTTC.

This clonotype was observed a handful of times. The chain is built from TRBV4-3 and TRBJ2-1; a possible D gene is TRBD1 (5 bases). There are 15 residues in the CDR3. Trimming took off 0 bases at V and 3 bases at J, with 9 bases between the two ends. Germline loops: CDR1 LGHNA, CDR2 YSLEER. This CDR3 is CASSQEGVGYNEQFF. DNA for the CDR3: TGCGCCAGCAGCCAAGAAGGGGTCGGCTACAATGAGCAGTTCTTC.

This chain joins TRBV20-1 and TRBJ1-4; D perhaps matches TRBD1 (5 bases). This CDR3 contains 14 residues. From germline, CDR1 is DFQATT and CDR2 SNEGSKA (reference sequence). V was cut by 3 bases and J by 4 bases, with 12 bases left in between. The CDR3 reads CSARGQHLNEKLFF. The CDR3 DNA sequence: TGCAGTGCTAGGGGGCAGCACCTTAATGAAAAACTGTTTTTT.

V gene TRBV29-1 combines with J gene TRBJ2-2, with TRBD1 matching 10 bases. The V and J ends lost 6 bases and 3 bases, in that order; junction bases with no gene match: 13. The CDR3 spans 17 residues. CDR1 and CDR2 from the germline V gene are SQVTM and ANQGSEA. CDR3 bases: TGCAGCGTCAACTGGGGGAGGACAGGGGGACACACCGGGGAGCTGTTTTTT. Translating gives CSVNWGRTGGHTGELFF.

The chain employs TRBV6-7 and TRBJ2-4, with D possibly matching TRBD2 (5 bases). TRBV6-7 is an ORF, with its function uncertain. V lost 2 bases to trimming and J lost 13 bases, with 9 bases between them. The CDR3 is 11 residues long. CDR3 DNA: TGTGCCAGCAGTTACAGACTAACCCAGTACTTC. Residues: CASSYRLTQYF.

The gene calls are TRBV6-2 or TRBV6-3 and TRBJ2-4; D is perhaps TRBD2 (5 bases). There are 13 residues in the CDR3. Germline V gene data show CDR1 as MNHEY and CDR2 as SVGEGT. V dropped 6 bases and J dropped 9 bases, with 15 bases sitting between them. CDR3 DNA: TGTGCCAGCAGAAGCGTGGGCGAGGGCATTCAGTACTTC. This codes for CASRSVGEGIQYF.

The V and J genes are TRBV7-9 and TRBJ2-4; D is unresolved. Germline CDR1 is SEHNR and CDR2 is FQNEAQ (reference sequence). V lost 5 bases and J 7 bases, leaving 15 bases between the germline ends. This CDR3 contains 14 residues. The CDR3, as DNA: TGTGCCAGCAGCCTCGGGCCCTTGCTGAACATTCAGTACTTC. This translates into CASSLGPLLNIQYF.

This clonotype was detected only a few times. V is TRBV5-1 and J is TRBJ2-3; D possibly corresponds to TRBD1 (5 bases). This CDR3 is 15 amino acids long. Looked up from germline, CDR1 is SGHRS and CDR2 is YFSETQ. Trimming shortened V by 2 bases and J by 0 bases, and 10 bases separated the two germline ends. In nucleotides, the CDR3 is TGCGCCAGCAGCTTTGGGGCGGTTAGCACAGATACGCAGTATTTT. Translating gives CASSFGAVSTDTQYF. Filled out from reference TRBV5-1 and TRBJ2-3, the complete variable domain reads KAGVTQTPRYLIKTRGQQVTLSCSPISGHRSVSWYQQTPGQGLQFLFEYFSETQRNKGNFPGRFSGRQFSNSRSEMNVSTLELGDSALYLCASSFGAVSTDTQYFGPGTRLTVL.

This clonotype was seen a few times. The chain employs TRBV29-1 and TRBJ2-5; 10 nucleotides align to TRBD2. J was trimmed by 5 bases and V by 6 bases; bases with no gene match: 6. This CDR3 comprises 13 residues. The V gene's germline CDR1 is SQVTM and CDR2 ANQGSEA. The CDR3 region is CSVVAGGLETQYF. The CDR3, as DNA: TGCAGCGTAGTAGCGGGAGGACTGGAGACCCAGTACTTC.

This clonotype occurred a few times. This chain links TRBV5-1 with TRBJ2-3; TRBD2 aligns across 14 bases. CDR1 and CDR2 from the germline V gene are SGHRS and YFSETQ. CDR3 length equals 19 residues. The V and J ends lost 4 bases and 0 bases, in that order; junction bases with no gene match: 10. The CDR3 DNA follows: TGCGCCAGCAGCCCGGGGACTAGCGGGAGTGAGTATAGCACAGATACGCAGTATTTT. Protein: CASSPGTSGSEYSTDTQYF.